A single sample is the source of the 31 T cell receptor beta chains below, sequenced in a study of control samples from healthy donors and cancer patients. Sequencing was performed with immunoSEQ multiplex PCR; in TCRdb, only in-frame clones are kept and a portion is missing. The repertoire holds 100,000 to 150,000 clones, with around 92% as singletons. The sample consisted of PBMCs. These receptors were taken from a man older than 75 with head and neck cancer.

The gene calls are TRBV5-1 and TRBJ2-5; 14 bases line up with TRBD2. The CDR3 totals 17 residues. Germline trimming cut 2 bases from V and 1 base from J; bases unmatched to any gene: 4. Germline CDR1 SGHRS, CDR2 YFSETQ. The CDR3 sequence is CASSLIGTSGGQETQYF. The CDR3 nucleotides read TGCGCCAGCAGCTTAATAGGGACTAGCGGGGGCCAAGAGACCCAGTACTTC.

The V call is TRBV29-1, the J call TRBJ2-1; D gene unclear. V lost 4 bases to trimming and J lost 4 bases, with 2 bases between them. The V gene's germline CDR1 is SQVTM and CDR2 ANQGSEA. The CDR3 is made up of 10 amino acids. The CDR3 nucleotides read TGCAGCGTTGGGTACAATGAGCAGTTCTTC. Translating gives CSVGYNEQFF.

J is TRBJ1-6 and V is TRBV6-1; no definite D call. Germline V gene sequence: CDR1 MNHNS, CDR2 SASEGT. The CDR3 extends over 15 amino acids. With 3 bases removed from V and 0 bases from J, the gap between germline ends came to 6 bases. The chain's CDR3 is CASSDAGSYNSPLHF. The DNA for the CDR3 is TGTGCCAGCAGTGATGCGGGCTCCTATAATTCACCCCTCCACTTT.

This chain connects TRBV3-1 (or the pseudogene TRBV3-2) to TRBJ1-2; D uncertain. The CDR3 length is 13 residues. V lost 1 base, J lost 8 bases, and 11 bases lay in between. Germline V gives CDR1 LGHDT, CDR2 YNNKEL (reference sequence). The CDR3 protein is CASSQGRLFGYTF. CDR3 sequence (DNA): TGTGCCAGCAGCCAAGGCCGCCTTTTCGGCTACACCTTC.

The rearrangement links TRBV6-1 to TRBJ2-7; D perhaps matches TRBD1 (5 bases). The CDR3 runs to 15 residues. Trimming pared 3 bases from V and 1 base from J, leaving 13 bases between. Germline CDR1 MNHNS, CDR2 SASEGT. The CDR3 DNA sequence: TGTGCCAGCAGTGATTTAGGGCCAGGGTCCTACGAGCAGTACTTC. Translation: CASSDLGPGSYEQYF.

The chain is built from TRBV27 and TRBJ2-2; the match to TRBD2 covers 13 bases. From germline, CDR1 is MNHEY and CDR2 SMNVEV (reference sequence). The V gene end was trimmed by 7 bases and the J gene end by 0 bases; junction bases not matched to a gene: 5. The CDR3 contains 17 residues. CDR3 sequence (DNA): TGTGCCAGCACCAGACTAGCGGGGGGCGCGAACACCGGGGAGCTGTTTTTT. Translated, it gives CASTRLAGGANTGELFF.

This rearrangement joins TRBV27 to TRBJ1-3, with D perhaps TRBD1 (6 bases). This CDR3 has 16 amino acids. Germline loops: CDR1 MNHEY, CDR2 SMNVEV (reference sequence). The V gene lost 8 bases and the J gene lost 4 bases, with 21 bases spanning the gap. The CDR3 loop reads CASGPSPAGEGNTIYF. DNA of the CDR3: TGTGCCAGCGGTCCTTCCCCTGCAGGGGAGGGAAACACCATATATTTT.

The genes are TRBV7-9 and TRBJ2-4; 8 bases are a match to TRBD2. The CDR3 covers 16 residues. Per the germline V gene, CDR1 is SEHNR and CDR2 is FQNEAQ (reference sequence). J lost 4 bases, V lost 5 bases, and 10 bases had no gene match. CDR3 bases: TGTGCCAGCAGCCCACCGCAGACTAGCGTGAAAAACATTCAGTACTTC. Amino acid sequence: CASSPPQTSVKNIQYF.

This chain joins TRBV12-5 and TRBJ2-7; D is possibly TRBD1 (6 bases). Trimming stripped 6 bases from V and 0 bases from J, with 18 bases between. CDR3 length: 16 residues. Germline CDR1 and CDR2: LGHNT and FRNRAP. CDR3 coding DNA: TGTGCTAGTGGGATATCCGGGACACCCCGCTCCTACGAGCAGTACTTC. Residues: CASGISGTPRSYEQYF.

The chain couples TRBV2 to TRBJ2-7; D may be TRBD2 (6 bases). This CDR3 has 13 amino acids. Germline-derived CDR1 and CDR2 are SNHLY and FYNNEI. With 8 bases removed from V and 4 bases from J, the gap between germline ends came to 15 bases. CDR3 nucleotide sequence: TGTGCCAGCCAAGGGAGGAGACCTTACGAGCAGTACTTC. Translated: CASQGRRPYEQYF.

The rearrangement uses TRBV5-8 and TRBJ1-6; TRBD1 is a possible D gene (5 bases). The V end was cut by 0 bases, the J end by 9 bases, with 10 bases between. The CDR3 covers 14 residues. Germline loops: CDR1 SGHTS, CDR2 YDEGEE. CDR3 sequence (DNA): TGTGCCAGCAGCTTGGTAGGGGACGGTTCACCCCTCCACTTT. Translation: CASSLVGDGSPLHF.

The chain combines TRBV2 with TRBJ2-5; D is unclear. CDR1 and CDR2 from the germline V gene are SNHLY and FYNNEI. Trimming shortened V by 8 bases and J by 4 bases, and 8 bases separated the two germline ends. The CDR3 has 11 residues. In DNA form, the CDR3 reads TGTGCCAGCGGGATCGGAGAGACCCAGTACTTC. Its protein product is CASGIGETQYF.

The rearrangement links TRBV5-1 to TRBJ2-1; D may match TRBD1 or TRBD2 (5 bases each). The V end lost 3 bases, the J end lost 4 bases, and 17 bases lay between the germline ends. The CDR3 has 16 amino acids. Germline loops: CDR1 SGHRS, CDR2 YFSETQ. As DNA, the CDR3 is TGCGCCAGCAGCTCCCACAGAGGGGTCCCTTACAATGAGCAGTTCTTC. Translation gives CASSSHRGVPYNEQFF.

V gene TRBV10-1 combines with J gene TRBJ2-3; no firm D call. CDR3 length equals 12 residues. V shed 11 bases and J shed 0 bases, with 9 bases lying between them. Germline lookup yields CDR1 WNHNN and CDR2 SYGVQD (reference sequence). The CDR3 nucleotides read TGCGCCTCGGGTGCTAGCACAGATACGCAGTATTTT. Amino acid sequence: CASGASTDTQYF.

The chain is built from TRBV7-9 and TRBJ2-3; TRBD2 might be the D (6 bases). Germline V gives CDR1 SEHNR, CDR2 FQNEAQ (reference sequence). Trimming cost V 0 bases and J 5 bases, with 12 bases left between them. CDR3 length: 15 amino acids. The CDR3 is CASSLAGGQEDTQYF. The CDR3 region has the DNA TGTGCCAGCAGCTTAGCTGGAGGGCAAGAAGATACGCAGTATTTT.

The rearrangement uses TRBV7-2 and TRBJ2-7; D is perhaps TRBD1 or TRBD2 (5 bases each). The germline V gene has CDR1 SGHTA and CDR2 FQGNSA. The CDR3 has 15 residues. The V end lost 6 bases, the J end lost 0 bases, and 15 bases lay between the germline ends. CDR3 protein: CASSGSWGTSYEQYF. The DNA of the CDR3 is TGTGCCAGCAGTGGTAGTTGGGGGACCTCCTACGAGCAGTACTTC.

The genes are TRBV7-6 and TRBJ2-5; D is perhaps TRBD2 (5 bases). The ends were cut back, 5 bases at V and 2 bases at J, with 18 bases in the middle. Germline loops: CDR1 SGHVS, CDR2 FNYEAQ. The CDR3 runs to 16 residues. This CDR3 is CASSPTLAGLQETQYF. In DNA form, the CDR3 reads TGTGCCAGCAGCCCCACACTGGCAGGACTGCAAGAGACCCAGTACTTC.

V is TRBV5-4 and J is TRBJ1-1; 12 bases map to TRBD1. Germline CDR1 reads SGHNT; CDR2 reads YYREEE (reference sequence). V gave up 3 bases and J gave up 4 bases; unmatched junction bases: 10. The CDR3 is 17 amino acids. CDR3 DNA sequence: TGTGCCAGCAGCTCCGGACCGGGACAGGGGGCTTCCACTGAAGCTTTCTTT. Translation: CASSSGPGQGASTEAFF.

CDR3 in amino acids: CASSENVGSAGYTF. The CDR3 DNA reads as TGCGCCAGCAGTGAGAATGTGGGATCAGCCGGCTACACCTTC. The genes are TRBV10-1 and TRBJ1-2; D is undetermined. The CDR3 spans 14 residues. The V gene's germline CDR1 is WNHNN and CDR2 SYGVQD (reference sequence). With 2 bases removed from V and 8 bases from J, the gap between germline ends came to 15 bases.

V gene TRBV2 combines with J gene TRBJ2-7, with 9 bases aligning to TRBD1. Unmatched junction bases numbered 6, after V lost 4 bases and J lost 2 bases. CDR1 is SNHLY and CDR2 is FYNNEI in the germline V gene. The CDR3 covers 15 residues. This CDR3 reads CASSGGQGRPYEQYF. In nucleotides, the CDR3 is TGTGCCAGCAGTGGAGGACAGGGGAGGCCCTACGAGCAGTACTTC.

The chain links TRBV30 to TRBJ1-2, with D unclear. V lost 2 bases and J 7 bases, leaving 20 bases between the germline ends. Germline lookup yields CDR1 GTSNPN and CDR2 SVGIG (reference sequence). This CDR3 is 15 amino acids long. CDR3 sequence (DNA): TGTGCCTGGAGTCCCGGCAGAGCCCTCGCTAGTGGCTACACCTTC. Translation gives CAWSPGRALASGYTF.

The chain uses TRBV19 and TRBJ2-2, with 9 nucleotides matching TRBD1. This CDR3 spans 17 amino acids. CDR1 is LNHDA and CDR2 is SQIVND in the germline V gene (reference sequence). The V gene end was trimmed by 3 bases and the J gene end by 2 bases; junction bases not matched to a gene: 7. The CDR3 region is CASSIDRDRVNTGELFF. CDR3 bases: TGTGCCAGTAGTATTGACCGGGACAGGGTTAACACCGGGGAGCTGTTTTTT.

V usage is TRBV18 and J usage is TRBJ1-2; D gene unclear. CDR3 size: 14 residues. Looked up from germline, CDR1 is KGHSH and CDR2 is LQKENI. V shed 3 bases and J shed 5 bases, with 13 bases lying between them. The CDR3 region is CASSPRTEGYGYTF. The CDR3 nucleotides are TGTGCCAGCTCACCTCGGACGGAAGGTTATGGCTACACCTTC.

The rearrangement uses TRBV6-5 and TRBJ1-4; 7 bases match TRBD1. The CDR3 sequence is 16 residues long. V gave up 0 bases and J gave up 8 bases; unmatched junction bases: 9. Germline CDR1 is MNHEY and CDR2 is SVGAGI. The CDR3, as DNA: TGTGCCAGCAGTTACTCCCCGGGACAGTCATTCGAAAAACTGTTTTTT. Translated: CASSYSPGQSFEKLFF.

This clone was observed a single time. The chain has TRBV5-4 and TRBJ2-6; TRBD1 aligns across 11 bases. V lost 4 bases and J lost 2; bases outside the gene matches: 8. This CDR3 spans 18 amino acids. CDR1 is SGHNT, CDR2 YYREEE, per germline (reference sequence). CDR3 region: CASSEPGTGGTGANVLTF. The CDR3 nucleotides read TGTGCCAGCAGCGAGCCCGGGACAGGGGGGACTGGGGCCAACGTCCTGACTTTC.

The genes are TRBV5-1 and TRBJ2-2; D not resolved. The CDR3 loop spans 12 amino acids. Germline V CDR1 and CDR2: SGHRS, YFSETQ. V lost 2 bases and J 6 bases, leaving 5 bases between the germline ends. The CDR3 DNA sequence: TGCGCCAGCAGCTTCGGGCCCGGGGAGCTGTTTTTT. Residues: CASSFGPGELFF. Complete variable domain (other parts from reference TRBV5-1 and TRBJ2-2): KAGVTQTPRYLIKTRGQQVTLSCSPISGHRSVSWYQQTPGQGLQFLFEYFSETQRNKGNFPGRFSGRQFSNSRSEMNVSTLELGDSALYLCASSFGPGELFFGEGSRLTVL.

The chain couples TRBV19 to TRBJ2-7, with 10 bases matching TRBD1. The germline CDR1 and CDR2 sequences are LNHDA and SQIVND (reference sequence). Trimming cost V 6 bases and J 3 bases; bases outside gene matches: 8. The CDR3 loop spans 15 amino acids. The CDR3 region is CASSRDRGRDYEQYF. CDR3 in DNA: TGTGCCAGTAGCCGGGACAGGGGAAGAGACTACGAGCAGTACTTC. The entire variable domain, with the rest obtained from reference TRBV19 and TRBJ2-7, is as follows: DGGITQSPKYLFRKEGQNVTLSCEQNLNHDAMYWYRQDPGQGLRLIYYSQIVNDFQKGDIAEGYSVSREKKESFPLTVTSAQKNPTAFYLCASSRDRGRDYEQYFGPGTRLTVT.

J is TRBJ2-7 and V is TRBV7-9; TRBD2 agrees at 7 bases. Looked up from germline, CDR1 is SEHNR and CDR2 is FQNEAQ (reference sequence). The J segment lost 2 bases and the V segment lost 7 bases, leaving 8 bases of the junction unmatched. The CDR3 loop spans 14 amino acids. The CDR3 DNA sequence: TGTGCCAGCACCGATTCGGGGGGAGCCTACGAGCAGTACTTC. As protein: CASTDSGGAYEQYF.

The rearrangement uses TRBV12-5 and TRBJ2-2, with 8 bases lining up with TRBD1. Losses at the gene ends were 3 bases for V and 7 bases for J; bases not matched to a gene: 7. This CDR3 contains 15 residues. Germline values: CDR1 LGHNT, CDR2 FRNRAP. The CDR3 sequence: CASGLRQGAYGELFF. Here the CDR3 DNA reads TGTGCTAGTGGTTTAAGGCAGGGGGCCTACGGGGAGCTGTTTTTT.

The chain carries TRBV30 and TRBJ1-4; 7 bases align to TRBD1. The CDR3 is 15 residues long. CDR1 and CDR2 (germline): GTSNPN, SVGIG (reference sequence). After removal of 3 bases from V and 5 bases from J, the junction contained 9 bases not matched to a gene. The CDR3 coding sequence is TGTGCCTGGAGGAATCTTGGACAGGAGAATGAAAAACTGTTTTTT. As protein: CAWRNLGQENEKLFF.

The chain couples TRBV5-1 to TRBJ2-5; the match to TRBD1 covers 8 bases. The CDR3 spans 17 residues. Germline V lookup: CDR1 SGHRS, CDR2 YFSETQ. The junction had 11 bases not matched to a gene; V was cut back by 0 bases and J by 4 bases. The CDR3 DNA reads TGCGCCAGCAGCTTGGGGGTAGTCAGGGGGCTCGGAGAGACCCAGTACTTC. Protein: CASSLGVVRGLGETQYF.